This T cell receptor (beta chain) comes out of a study of blood T cell repertoires in COVID-19. As for the study in general: COVID-19 samples from acute and convalescent phases originated in the United States, Italy and Spain. The analysed material was cDNA or gDNA that came from T cells, B-cell-depleted T cells, or PBMCs.

The authors' processing: Amplification of reference gene primers provided the estimated nucleated cell counts. Sequenced by immunoSEQ multiplex PCR; TCRdb stores in-frame clones only, minus some. V and J calls and clone size are those listed in that table; D and trimming were worked out from the DNA. The data show under 130,000 clones, over 75% seen once. This CDR3 contains 16 residues. V dropped 4 bases and J dropped 5 bases, with 20 bases sitting between them. Germline values: CDR1 LGHDT, CDR2 YNNKEL (reference sequence). The sequenced material came from peripheral blood. V is TRBV3-1 (or the pseudogene TRBV3-2) and J is TRBJ2-5; D is perhaps TRBD2 (5 bases). The receptor's source is a human donor in a cohort sampled during active COVID-19. CDR3 nucleotide sequence: TGTGCCAGCAGCCTTCGGGTCACCGAAACGGGGGAGACCCAGTACTTC. Its translation: CASSLRVTETGETQYF.